The subject of this entry is one TCR beta chain. Antigen: not known. It was with random hexamers that roughly 0.5 to 1 ug RNA was reverse transcribed. TCRdb re-derived calls from the immunoSEQ multiplex PCR reads in MiXCR, one entry per CDR3 protein. The sample carries roughly 150,000 distinct CDR3 sequences, roughly 95% recorded once. The data originate from a study of CD8 T cells in Susac syndrome. TCR beta sequencing was performed on blood CD8+ and CD4+ T cells. The junction had 8 bases not matched to a gene; V was cut back by 2 bases and J by 5 bases. Germline V gene sequence: CDR1 MNHEY, CDR2 SVGAGI. CDR3 length: 16 residues. Overall study results and limits: Individuals included in the TCR sequencing and HLA analysis were acknowledged by the study to be relatively few in number.

The receptor was isolated from a human donor with Susac syndrome. The source material was CD4+ T cells from PBMCs. The gene calls are TRBV6-5 and TRBJ2-5, with 10 bases matching TRBD1. CDR3 residues: CASSYRRQGARETQYF. The CDR3 DNA reads TGTGCCAGCAGTTACCGCAGACAGGGGGCTAGGGAGACCCAGTACTTC.